Each of the 6 T cell receptor beta chains below was sequenced from the same sample in a study of shared clonotypes between healthy human individuals. Sequencing was performed with immunoSEQ multiplex PCR; in TCRdb, only in-frame clones are kept and a portion is missing. The data show roughly 1,100,000 clones, 65% to 75% seen once. The sample comprised memory CD4+ T cells sorted from blood. Subset reported: CD45RA-negative fraction. These receptors came from a man younger than 35 in good health.

V is TRBV9 and J is TRBJ2-5; D call uncertain. The CDR3 loop spans 12 amino acids. Germline loops: CDR1 SGDLS, CDR2 YYNGEE. V was cut by 3 bases and J by 11 bases, with 14 bases left in between. The CDR3 DNA is TGTGCCAGCAGCGCCCCGATGGTGGGGCAGTACTTC. Translation gives CASSAPMVGQYF.

This clone has more than one count but fewer than ten. This rearrangement joins TRBV30 to TRBJ1-4; 11 nucleotides agree with TRBD1. CDR1 GTSNPN and CDR2 SVGIG come from the germline V gene (reference sequence). V lost 3 bases, J lost 3 bases, and 6 bases stayed unmatched. CDR3 size: 16 residues. The CDR3 DNA sequence: TGTGCCTGGAGCGGACAGGGGGCTGGGGCTAATGAAAAACTGTTTTTT. Its protein is CAWSGQGAGANEKLFF.

This clone came up once. J is TRBJ2-6 and V is TRBV4-1; D tentatively fits TRBD1 or TRBD2 (5 bases each). Germline V gene lookup returns CDR1 MGHRA and CDR2 YSYEKL. Trimming pared 8 bases from V and 4 bases from J, leaving 9 bases between. The CDR3 spans 13 residues. The CDR3 sequence is CASRQRGANVLTF. The CDR3 DNA reads as TGCGCCAGCCGACAGCGGGGGGCCAACGTCCTGACTTTC.

CDR3 sequence (DNA): TGTGCCAGCAGTGGCTACTCTGAAGCTTTCTTT. Translation gives CASSGYSEAFF. The chain links TRBV2 to TRBJ1-1, with no clear D. Germline CDR1 and CDR2: SNHLY and FYNNEI. This CDR3 has 11 amino acids. V shed 4 bases and J shed 6 bases, with 6 bases lying between them.

The gene calls are TRBV5-1 and TRBJ2-1, with 9 bases that match TRBD1. The CDR3 totals 15 residues. Germline CDR1 SGHRS, CDR2 YFSETQ. J gave up 12 bases and V 0 bases, and 10 bases lay outside the gene matches. As DNA, the CDR3 is TGCGCCAGCAGCTTGGGGGACAGGGATGTTGAGGCGCAGTTCTTC. Translation gives CASSLGDRDVEAQFF.

This sequence joins TRBV12-5 and TRBJ2-5; a weak D match, TRBD1 (7 bases). Germline V gene lookup returns CDR1 LGHNT and CDR2 FRNRAP. The CDR3 runs to 16 residues. Trimming left V 0 bases short and J 4 bases short, with 15 bases between. CDR3 nucleotide sequence: TGTGCTAGTGGTTTGGTAGCCAGGGGGGTAGGAGAGACCCAGTACTTC. It is translated as CASGLVARGVGETQYF.